The rows below give T cell receptor beta chains drawn from one sample of a study of blood T cell repertoires in COVID-19. The data were produced by immunoSEQ multiplex PCR, yet TCRdb's version contains in-frame clones alone and is incomplete. This sample has hundreds of thousands of clones; about 87% occur once, and the top ten carry roughly 0.84%. Sequences were obtained from peripheral blood. All receptors come from a man younger than 30 with COVID-19, enrolled during active disease. CDR3s include the opening cysteine and the closing phenylalanine or tryptophan. Each record gives: CDR3 length, D gene, J gene, V gene, CDR3 protein. D genes are given only for firm matches.

16	TRBD2	TRBJ2-3	TRBV6-5	CASSYSPAGGPDTQYF
15	TRBD2	TRBJ2-1	TRBV27	CASSLVAGGYNEQFF
15	NA	TRBJ2-3	TRBV19	CASSWNDRGGDTQYF
18	TRBD2	TRBJ2-3	TRBV5-1	CASSFTGLAGGRIDTQYF
12	NA	TRBJ2-1	TRBV5-1	CASSDTTSEQFF
14	TRBD2	TRBJ2-5	TRBV2	CASSVAGGGETQYF
17	NA	TRBJ1-2	TRBV6-1	CASSEASTDALYYGYTF
13	TRBD2	TRBJ2-2	TRBV7-9	CASKLAGGGELFF
14	NA	TRBJ2-5	TRBV19	CASSIRTPQETQYF
14	TRBD1	TRBJ2-4	TRBV27	CASSFDRGKNIQYF
17	TRBD1	TRBJ2-3	TRBV7-8	CASSYLGQGLITDTQYF
15	NA	TRBJ2-2	TRBV5-4	CASSLDISSPGELFF
14	TRBD2	TRBJ2-1	TRBV15	CATSRTSPYNEQFF
13	NA	TRBJ2-3	TRBV27	CASSLSRGDTQYF
15	NA	TRBJ1-5	TRBV6-1	CASSEGTLSNQPQHF
14	NA	TRBJ2-1	TRBV5-6	CASSVDTGNNEQFF
13	NA	TRBJ2-1	TRBV2	CASSEGTYNEEFF
19	TRBD2	TRBJ2-2	TRBV2	CASSLNAPTSGSATGELFF
13	TRBD1	TRBJ1-4	TRBV28	CASSPGGREKLFF
14	TRBD2	TRBJ2-7	TRBV13	CASSYSGTSYEQYF
17	TRBD2	TRBJ2-1	TRBV5-1	CASSWMGGLAGLGEQFF
12	NA	TRBJ1-2	TRBV6-5	CASTSSGYGYTF
16	TRBD1	TRBJ1-4	TRBV19	CASSIDRALRSEKLFF
15	NA	TRBJ1-1	TRBV10-3	CAISPFGVLNTEAFF
16	TRBD1	TRBJ2-5	TRBV3-1/TRBV3-2	CASSLRDRGREETQYF
14	TRBD1	TRBJ2-7	TRBV2	CASSPRQGSYEQYF